The 5 T cell receptor beta chains in this list originate from one sample, sequenced in a study of control samples from healthy donors and cancer patients. Assay: immunoSEQ multiplex PCR; the TCRdb copy retains only in-frame clones and omits some. The data contain fewer than 200,000 clones, 85% to 95% of them singletons. Material: blood. The origin of the receptors is a man aged 30 to 39 in good health.

The chain couples TRBV4-1 to TRBJ1-1; 7 bases fit TRBD1. Germline V CDR1 and CDR2: MGHRA, YSYEKL. The ends lost 3 bases at V and 4 bases at J; junction bases unmatched: 8. The CDR3 is 15 residues long. This CDR3 is CASSQTGKRGTEAFF. In DNA, the CDR3 is TGCGCCAGCAGCCAGACAGGGAAGAGGGGCACTGAAGCTTTCTTT.

The chain carries TRBV7-9 and TRBJ1-1, with 7 nucleotides matching TRBD1. Germline CDR1 and CDR2: SEHNR and FQNEAQ (reference sequence). The CDR3 is 16 amino acids. With V trimmed by 4 bases and J by 1 base, 9 bases remained unmatched. Here the CDR3 DNA reads TGTGCCAGCAGCTCGCCTCCGGGACAGAGGAACACTGAAGCTTTCTTT. Its protein is CASSSPPGQRNTEAFF.

As DNA, the CDR3 is TGTGCCTGGAGTGTACTCCCAGGGTATAATTCACCCCTCCACTTT. Translated: CAWSVLPGYNSPLHF. J is TRBJ1-6 and V is TRBV30; D might be TRBD1 (5 bases). The V gene lost 0 bases and the J gene lost 4 bases, with 10 bases spanning the gap. Germline V gives CDR1 GTSNPN, CDR2 SVGIG (reference sequence). This CDR3 spans 15 amino acids.

The chain joins TRBV19 to TRBJ1-1, with a possible D match to TRBD1 (5 bases). With 3 bases removed from V and 4 bases from J, the gap between germline ends came to 9 bases. The germline CDR1 and CDR2 sequences are LNHDA and SQIVND (reference sequence). CDR3 size: 13 residues. The CDR3 DNA sequence: TGTGCCAGTAGTATCACGGGGGGCACTGAAGCTTTCTTT. Translated: CASSITGGTEAFF.

The genes are TRBV7-9 and TRBJ2-3; no firm D call. CDR3 length: 16 residues. V was pared by 5 bases and J by 2 bases, with 17 bases between. CDR1 and CDR2 (germline): SEHNR, FQNEAQ (reference sequence). CDR3: CASSRTIGRNTDTQYF. In nucleotides, the CDR3 is TGTGCCAGCAGCCGGACGATCGGGCGGAACACAGATACGCAGTATTTT.